This T cell receptor (beta chain) stems from a study of blood T cell repertoires in COVID-19. Looking at the study overall: Acute and convalescent COVID-19 samples came from the United States, Italy and Spain. Sources were T cells, B-cell-depleted T cells, or PBMCs; the material itself was cDNA or gDNA.

Original handling: Estimation of nucleated cell counts relied on the amplification of reference gene primers. Sequenced by immunoSEQ multiplex PCR; TCRdb stores in-frame clones only, minus some. V, J and clone size are taken as reported in that table, and D and trimming were inferred from the DNA itself. This sample has 95,000 to 150,000 clones; over 65% occur once, and the top ten carry about 5%. V lost 8 bases and J 0 bases, leaving 4 bases between the germline ends. Germline values: CDR1 SQVTM, CDR2 ANQGSEA. The CDR3 sequence is 10 residues long. This clone was picked up a small number of times. Input material: peripheral blood. This rearrangement joins TRBV29-1 to TRBJ1-1; D uncertain. The clonotype comes from an older woman with acute or convalescent COVID-19. CDR3 protein: CSTMNTEAFF. Written as DNA, the CDR3 is TGCAGCACAATGAACACTGAAGCTTTCTTT.